Listed here are 20 T cell receptor beta chains from one sample, sequenced in a study of blood T cell repertoires in COVID-19. Method: immunoSEQ multiplex PCR; TCRdb's copy keeps in-frame clones and lacks some. This sample has about 59,000 clones, with roughly 90% found just once. The specimen sequenced was peripheral blood. The receptors stem from an elderly man with acute or convalescent COVID-19.

The chain couples TRBV19 to TRBJ2-7; no clear D gene. The CDR3 spans 13 residues. Trimming stripped 5 bases from V and 3 bases from J, with 11 bases between. Germline V CDR1 and CDR2: LNHDA, SQIVND (reference sequence). This CDR3 is CASSPPPGYEQYF. The DNA for the CDR3 is TGTGCCAGTAGTCCCCCGCCCGGCTACGAGCAGTACTTC.

This chain uses TRBV28 with TRBJ2-5, with 10 bases fitting TRBD1. The junction had 16 bases not matched to a gene; V was cut back by 11 bases and J by 7 bases. In germline, CDR1 is MDHEN, CDR2 SYDVKM. There are 15 residues in the CDR3. CDR3 DNA sequence: TGTGCCGTCCTGGGACCGGGACAGGGGACGGGGACCCAGTACTTC. Amino acid sequence: CAVLGPGQGTGTQYF.

CDR3 bases: TGTGCCAGCATTTCGACAGGGGCCGGCTACACCTTC. The encoded protein is CASISTGAGYTF. The rearrangement joins TRBV6-5 to TRBJ1-2; 8 nucleotides match TRBD1. Germline CDR1 is MNHEY and CDR2 is SVGAGI. V lost 7 bases, J lost 8 bases, and 6 bases stayed unmatched. This CDR3 is 12 amino acids long.

This clone was seen once. The rearrangement joins TRBV3-1 (or the pseudogene TRBV3-2) to TRBJ1-4; D gene ambiguous. Germline CDR1 reads LGHDT; CDR2 reads YNNKEL (reference sequence). V lost 0 bases to trimming and J lost 5 bases, with 13 bases between them. The CDR3 covers 16 residues. CDR3 DNA: TGTGCCAGCAGCCAAGATTTCGGGGTGGGGAATGAAAAACTGTTTTTT. It specifies CASSQDFGVGNEKLFF.

V is TRBV7-6 and J is TRBJ2-2; 9 bases are a match to TRBD1. Losses at the gene ends were 5 bases for V and 3 bases for J; bases not matched to a gene: 4. This CDR3 is 15 amino acids long. Germline V gives CDR1 SGHVS, CDR2 FNYEAQ. The CDR3 region is CASSPDRGYTGELFF. DNA for the CDR3: TGTGCCAGCAGCCCGGACAGGGGATACACCGGGGAGCTGTTTTTT.

V gene TRBV12-3 or TRBV12-4 combines with J gene TRBJ1-2; D is perhaps TRBD1 (5 bases). V was clipped by 4 bases and J by 1 base, with 7 bases between them. This CDR3 is built from 13 residues. CDR3 DNA: TGTGCCAGCAGTTCGACAGTTAACTATGGCTACACCTTC. It translates to CASSSTVNYGYTF.

The V call is TRBV19, the J call TRBJ2-2, with 7 bases that match TRBD2. Germline CDR1 reads LNHDA; CDR2 reads SQIVND (reference sequence). The CDR3 spans 14 residues. V trimming: 8 bases; J trimming: 1 base; junction bases outside the gene matches: 4. CDR3 coding DNA: TGTGCCAGTCGGGGAGGGATGAACACCGGGGAGCTGTTTTTT. As protein: CASRGGMNTGELFF.

V and J are TRBV5-6 and TRBJ1-5, with D tentatively TRBD1 (6 bases). Germline CDR1 SGHDT, CDR2 YYEEEE. V gave up 2 bases and J gave up 3 bases, with 12 bases separating them. The CDR3 runs to 15 residues. CDR3 sequence reads: CASSFSRGYNQPQHF. For the CDR3, the DNA is TGTGCCAGCAGCTTTTCCAGGGGATACAATCAGCCCCAGCATTTT.

The table lists this clone with a count of one. This chain joins TRBV30 and TRBJ2-7; D is perhaps TRBD2 (6 bases). Trimming took off 0 bases at V and 2 bases at J, with 14 bases between the two ends. The germline V gene encodes CDR1 GTSNPN and CDR2 SVGIG (reference sequence). This CDR3 region has 15 residues. The CDR3 loop is CAWSVLAGGPYEQYF. CDR3 DNA: TGTGCCTGGAGTGTACTAGCCGGAGGTCCCTACGAGCAGTACTTC.

This chain uses TRBV4-1 with TRBJ2-1; TRBD1 might be the D (6 bases). Trimming left V 0 bases short and J 4 bases short, with 10 bases between. Germline V gene sequence: CDR1 MGHRA, CDR2 YSYEKL. CDR3 length: 15 amino acids. The CDR3 nucleotides are TGCGCCAGCAGCCAAGATGGCGGACAGTACAATGAGCAGTTCTTC. Its translation: CASSQDGGQYNEQFF.

The genes are TRBV19 and TRBJ2-5; TRBD2 might be the D (7 bases). This CDR3 contains 15 residues. V was clipped by 5 bases and J by 4 bases, with 17 bases between them. Germline lookup yields CDR1 LNHDA and CDR2 SQIVND (reference sequence). CDR3 in amino acids: CASSPRGGDRETQYF. Here the CDR3 DNA reads TGTGCCAGTAGTCCCCGAGGGGGGGACCGAGAGACCCAGTACTTC.

The chain combines TRBV11-2 with TRBJ1-3; 10 nucleotides line up with TRBD1. Germline CDR1 is SGHAT and CDR2 is FQNNGV. V shed 2 bases, J shed 3 bases, and the junction held 10 bases outside the gene matches. The CDR3 has 18 amino acids. The CDR3 region has the DNA TGTGCCAGCAGCTTAAAGGGACAGGGGATCTTTGGTGGAAACACCATATATTTT. As protein: CASSLKGQGIFGGNTIYF.

The CDR3: CASSSGTGTDTQYF. The DNA of the CDR3 is TGTGCCAGCAGCTCCGGGACAGGGACAGATACGCAGTATTTT. The chain joins TRBV7-8 to TRBJ2-3; 9 bases align to TRBD1. J was trimmed by 3 bases and V by 4 bases; bases with no gene match: 2. The CDR3 runs 14 residues. The germline gives CDR1 SGHVS, CDR2 FQNEAQ.

V and J are TRBV30 and TRBJ1-6; no reliable D call. CDR3 size: 16 residues. The germline V and J ends were trimmed by 2 bases and 4 bases, with 15 bases remaining between them. Germline CDR1 is GTSNPN and CDR2 is SVGIG (reference sequence). CDR3 in DNA: TGTGCCTGGAGTACACCAGTGCGACTATATAATTCACCCCTCCACTTT. Translation gives CAWSTPVRLYNSPLHF.

The chain carries TRBV6-6 and TRBJ1-4; D might be TRBD1 (5 bases). The V gene lost 6 bases and the J gene lost 0 bases, with 11 bases spanning the gap. Germline CDR1 reads MNHNY; CDR2 reads SVGAGI (reference sequence). This CDR3 is 15 amino acids long. DNA for the CDR3: TGTGCCAGCAGCCAGACAGCCGCAACTAATGAAAAACTGTTTTTT. It codes for CASSQTAATNEKLFF.

CDR3 sequence reads: CASSLVPPSGGADTQYF. The CDR3 DNA is TGTGCCAGCAGCTTAGTTCCGCCTAGCGGGGGAGCAGATACGCAGTATTTT. V is TRBV11-2 and J is TRBJ2-3; TRBD2 agrees at 10 bases. In germline, CDR1 is SGHAT, CDR2 FQNNGV. J gave up 4 bases and V 1 base, and 8 bases lay outside the gene matches. This CDR3 contains 17 residues.

The chain recombines TRBV6-5 with TRBJ1-1; the D gene is possibly TRBD1 (5 bases). CDR1 and CDR2 from the germline V gene are MNHEY and SVGAGI. V lost 10 bases and J lost 3, with 15 bases in between. This CDR3 comprises 13 residues. The CDR3 DNA reads TGTGCCACCAGGGTCACAGAGCACACTGAAGCTTTCTTT. It specifies CATRVTEHTEAFF.

This clone was seen once. The V gene is TRBV3-1 (or the pseudogene TRBV3-2), the J gene TRBJ2-5, with 8 bases lining up with TRBD2. In germline, CDR1 is LGHDT, CDR2 YNNKEL (reference sequence). The CDR3 covers 18 residues. The V segment lost 4 bases and the J segment 5 bases; nucleotides outside the gene matches: 18. CDR3 amino acids: CASSPGPGGGGQRETQYF. The DNA of the CDR3 is TGTGCCAGCAGCCCCGGACCGGGAGGCGGGGGGCAGCGGGAGACCCAGTACTTC.

The chain joins TRBV10-1 to TRBJ1-2; 7 nucleotides align to TRBD1. Germline-derived CDR1 and CDR2 are WNHNN and SYGVQD (reference sequence). This CDR3 spans 16 amino acids. The junction had 6 bases not matched to a gene; V was cut back by 2 bases and J by 0 bases. The CDR3 nucleotides read TGCGCCAGCAGTGAGCGGGGGACAGAAGCTAACTATGGCTACACCTTC. Encoded protein: CASSERGTEANYGYTF.

The chain carries TRBV2 and TRBJ1-5; a possible D gene is TRBD1 (6 bases). The CDR3 sequence is 14 residues long. V shed 2 bases and J shed 4 bases, with 9 bases lying between them. From germline, CDR1 is SNHLY and CDR2 FYNNEI. CDR3 residues: CASSETGQNQPQHF. DNA of the CDR3: TGTGCCAGCAGTGAAACAGGGCAGAATCAGCCCCAGCATTTT.